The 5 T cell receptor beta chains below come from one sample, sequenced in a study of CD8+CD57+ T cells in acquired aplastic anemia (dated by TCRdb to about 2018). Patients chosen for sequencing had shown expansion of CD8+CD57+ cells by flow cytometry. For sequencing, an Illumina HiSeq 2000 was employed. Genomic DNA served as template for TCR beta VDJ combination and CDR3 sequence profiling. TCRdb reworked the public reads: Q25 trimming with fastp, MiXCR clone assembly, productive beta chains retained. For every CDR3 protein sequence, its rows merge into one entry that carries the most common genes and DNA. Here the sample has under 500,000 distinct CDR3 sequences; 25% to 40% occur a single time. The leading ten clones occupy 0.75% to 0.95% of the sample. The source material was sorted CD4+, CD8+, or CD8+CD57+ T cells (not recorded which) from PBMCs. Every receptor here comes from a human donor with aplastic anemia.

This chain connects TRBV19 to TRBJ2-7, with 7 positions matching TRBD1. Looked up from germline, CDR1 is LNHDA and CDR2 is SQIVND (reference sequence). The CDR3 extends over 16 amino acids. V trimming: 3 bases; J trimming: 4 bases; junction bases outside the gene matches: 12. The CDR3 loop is CASSISTGTAPYEQYF. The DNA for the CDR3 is TGTGCCAGTAGTATCTCAACCGGGACAGCTCCTTACGAGCAGTACTTC.

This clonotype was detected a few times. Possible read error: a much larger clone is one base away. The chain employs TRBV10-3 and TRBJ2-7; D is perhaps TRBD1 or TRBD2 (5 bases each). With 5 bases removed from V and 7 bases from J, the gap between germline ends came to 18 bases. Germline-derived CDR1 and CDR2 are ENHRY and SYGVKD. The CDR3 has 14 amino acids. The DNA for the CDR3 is TGTGCCATCAGTCCCGGGACCAAGTACAATGAGCAGTACTTC. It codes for CAISPGTKYNEQYF.

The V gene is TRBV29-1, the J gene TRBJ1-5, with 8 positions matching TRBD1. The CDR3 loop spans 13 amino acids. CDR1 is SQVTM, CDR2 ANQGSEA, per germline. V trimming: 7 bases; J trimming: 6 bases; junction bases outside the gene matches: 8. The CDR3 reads CSAADREGQPQHF. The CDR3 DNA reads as TGCAGCGCTGCGGACAGGGAGGGTCAGCCCCAGCATTTT.

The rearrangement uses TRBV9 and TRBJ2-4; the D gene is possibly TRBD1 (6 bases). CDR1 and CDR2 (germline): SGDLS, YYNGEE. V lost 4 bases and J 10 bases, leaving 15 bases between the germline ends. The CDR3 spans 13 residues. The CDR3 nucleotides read TGTGCCAGCAGCCCTAGTAGACAGGAGATTCAGTACTTC. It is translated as CASSPSRQEIQYF. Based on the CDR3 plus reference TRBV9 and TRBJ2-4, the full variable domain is DSGVTQTPKHLITATGQRVTLRCSPRSGDLSVYWYQQSLDQGLQFLIQYYNGEERAKGNILERFSAQQFPDLHSELNLSSLELGDSALYFCASSPSRQEIQYFGAGTRLSVL.

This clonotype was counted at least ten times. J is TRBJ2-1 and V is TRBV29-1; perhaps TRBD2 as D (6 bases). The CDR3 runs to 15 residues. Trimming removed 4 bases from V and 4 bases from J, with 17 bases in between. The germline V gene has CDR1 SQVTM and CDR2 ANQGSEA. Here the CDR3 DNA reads TGCAGCGTTGTTAGTGTTAGCGGAGCTTACAATGAGCAGTTCTTC. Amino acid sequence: CSVVSVSGAYNEQFF.